Shown below are 28 T cell receptor beta chains from a single sample sequenced in a study of HIV-infected patients and healthy controls. TCRdb reanalysed the 5' RACE reads using MiXCR and keeps one entry per CDR3 protein. The sample shows more than 60,000 distinct CDR3 sequences, 15% to 20% of them seen only once. The source material was CD4+ T cells from blood. Receptor source: a human donor in good health.

This clonotype was counted at least ten times. The chain couples TRBV6-2 or TRBV6-3 to TRBJ2-3; D not certain. Trimming took off 6 bases at V and 2 bases at J, with 15 bases between the two ends. This CDR3 has 15 amino acids. Germline loops: CDR1 MNHEY, CDR2 SVGEGT. CDR3 sequence (DNA): TGTGCCAGCAGCGGCAAAGTCCTATCCACAGATACGCAGTATTTT. This codes for CASSGKVLSTDTQYF.

In this sample, this clonotype turned up a few times. The chain combines TRBV19 with TRBJ2-7, with TRBD1 matching 10 bases. This CDR3 has 17 residues. The V gene end was trimmed by 4 bases and the J gene end by 1 base; junction bases not matched to a gene: 10. CDR1 LNHDA and CDR2 SQIVND come from the germline V gene (reference sequence). The CDR3 DNA reads as TGTGCCAGTAGTAAGGACAGGGGGACCGAGCGTTCCTACGAGCAGTACTTC. Translating gives CASSKDRGTERSYEQYF.

This clonotype was seen many times. The chain couples TRBV7-9 to TRBJ2-2; no definite D call. In germline, CDR1 is SEHNR, CDR2 FQNEAQ (reference sequence). The CDR3 runs to 18 residues. V was trimmed by 2 bases and J by 3 bases, leaving 19 bases between them. In DNA form, the CDR3 reads TGTGCCAGCAGCTTATCTAGGTCTTACTTCGTAGACACCGGGGAGCTGTTTTTT. Translating it yields CASSLSRSYFVDTGELFF.

This rearrangement joins TRBV3-1 to TRBJ1-5; 7 bases agree with TRBD1. In germline, CDR1 is LGHDT, CDR2 YNNKEL (reference sequence). The junction had 7 bases not matched to a gene; V was cut back by 3 bases and J by 5 bases. CDR3 length equals 15 residues. The CDR3 sequence is CASSQSPGGDQPQHF. CDR3 bases: TGTGCCAGCAGCCAGAGCCCAGGGGGGGATCAGCCCCAGCATTTT.

A few counts support this clonotype. The chain recombines TRBV6-5 with TRBJ1-5; TRBD1 agrees at 10 bases. The V gene end was trimmed by 6 bases and the J gene end by 6 bases; junction bases not matched to a gene: 5. The CDR3 is made up of 14 amino acids. Germline CDR1 is MNHEY and CDR2 is SVGAGI. This CDR3 reads CASSRTGGGQPQHF. As DNA, the CDR3 is TGTGCCAGCAGCAGGACAGGGGGTGGTCAGCCCCAGCATTTT.

This clonotype was picked up a small number of times. The chain uses TRBV5-4 and TRBJ2-7; D uncertain. Germline CDR1 reads SGHNT; CDR2 reads YYREEE (reference sequence). V lost 4 bases to trimming and J lost 7 bases, with 18 bases between them. The CDR3 has 14 amino acids. The CDR3 region is CASSESSDRREQYF. DNA of the CDR3: TGTGCCAGCAGCGAGAGTTCTGACCGGCGGGAGCAGTACTTC.

Ten or more counts support this clonotype. The CDR3 DNA is TGTGCCAGCAGTTATAGGCTGACGGCCACCGGGGAGCTGTTTTTT. Amino acid sequence: CASSYRLTATGELFF. The gene calls are TRBV12-3 or TRBV12-4 and TRBJ2-2; D not certain. The V end lost 4 bases, the J end lost 4 bases, and 13 bases lay between the germline ends. The CDR3 is 15 residues long.

This chain links TRBV24-1 with TRBJ2-3, with TRBD2 matching 10 bases. Per the germline V gene, CDR1 is KGHDR and CDR2 is SFDVKD. The V gene end was trimmed by 2 bases and the J gene end by 4 bases; junction bases not matched to a gene: 8. This CDR3 has 17 amino acids. CDR3 DNA: TGTGCCACCAGTGATTCACGCGCTAGCGGGAGTCCAGATACGCAGTATTTT. It translates to CATSDSRASGSPDTQYF.

This rearrangement joins TRBV18 to TRBJ1-2; D gene unclear. CDR1 KGHSH and CDR2 LQKENI come from the germline V gene. Trimming pared 3 bases from V and 2 bases from J, leaving 13 bases between. This CDR3 has 15 amino acids. The CDR3 sequence is CASSPTFPANYGYTF. The CDR3 nucleotides read TGTGCCAGCTCACCGACTTTCCCAGCAAACTATGGCTACACCTTC.

The chain uses TRBV12-3 or TRBV12-4 and TRBJ1-2, with D possibly TRBD1 on 5 matching bases. The CDR3 consists of 15 residues. V was trimmed by 1 base and J by 4 bases, leaving 13 bases between them. The CDR3 coding sequence is TGTGCCAGCAGTTTAGAACGGCAGGGCTCCTATGGCTACACCTTC. This gives the protein CASSLERQGSYGYTF.

This clonotype was recorded a few times. V is TRBV11-3 and J is TRBJ2-7, with D uncertain. Per germline, CDR1 SGHNT and CDR2 YENEEA. This CDR3 comprises 14 residues. Trimming stripped 2 bases from V and 5 bases from J, with 13 bases between. CDR3: CASSLFSMTHEQYF. In DNA, the CDR3 is TGTGCCAGCAGCTTATTTAGTATGACTCACGAGCAGTACTTC.

The chain is built from TRBV12-3 or TRBV12-4 and TRBJ1-1; tentatively, D is TRBD1 (6 bases). The CDR3 covers 15 residues. V lost 6 bases and J 1 base, leaving 15 bases between the germline ends. This chain's CDR3 is CASSPTDRQNTEAFF. The CDR3 DNA follows: TGTGCCAGCAGCCCAACAGACAGGCAGAACACTGAAGCTTTCTTT.

This clonotype has at least ten counts. The rearrangement links TRBV7-3 to TRBJ2-1; D is unresolved. Trimming stripped 5 bases from V and 0 bases from J, with 8 bases between. The CDR3 has 14 amino acids. Germline loops: CDR1 SGHTA, CDR2 FQGTGA. CDR3 sequence (DNA): TGTGCCAGCAGCCCCCGAGGCTCCTACAATGAGCAGTTCTTC. Protein sequence: CASSPRGSYNEQFF.

This clonotype has only a few counts. The CDR3, as DNA: TGTGCCAGCAGCTTGGATCACCCCGGGACAGGGGGCACTGAAGCTTTCTTT. This translates into CASSLDHPGTGGTEAFF. The gene calls are TRBV5-4 and TRBJ1-1, with 11 bases identical to TRBD1. This CDR3 has 17 amino acids. With V trimmed by 0 bases and J by 4 bases, 8 bases remained unmatched. Germline V lookup: CDR1 SGHNT, CDR2 YYREEE (reference sequence). Full variable domain (outside the CDR3, taken from reference TRBV5-4 and TRBJ1-1): ETGVTQSPTHLIKTRGQQVTLRCSSQSGHNTVSWYQQALGQGPQFIFQYYREEENGRGNFPPRFSGLQFPNYSSELNVNALELDDSALYLCASSLDHPGTGGTEAFFGQGTRLTVV.

This clonotype was observed at least ten times. The chain links TRBV4-1 to TRBJ1-5; 7 nucleotides agree with TRBD1. The CDR3 loop spans 16 amino acids. V gave up 0 bases and J gave up 3 bases; unmatched junction bases: 5. CDR1 MGHRA and CDR2 YSYEKL come from the germline V gene. The CDR3 DNA sequence: TGCGCCAGCAGCCAAGATCCGGACAGGTACAATCAGCCCCAGCATTTT. Its translation is CASSQDPDRYNQPQHF.

V is TRBV5-1 and J is TRBJ2-3; no clear D. V lost 0 bases, J lost 6 bases, and 11 bases lay in between. CDR1 SGHRS and CDR2 YFSETQ come from the germline V gene. The CDR3 sequence is 14 residues long. CDR3 nucleotide sequence: TGCGCCAGCAGCTTGGGCCCCGCTACGGATACGCAGTATTTT. Protein sequence: CASSLGPATDTQYF.

In this sample, this clonotype turned up a few times. V and J are TRBV3-1 and TRBJ1-3, with D tentatively TRBD1 (6 bases). CDR1 is LGHDT and CDR2 is YNNKEL in the germline V gene (reference sequence). The germline V and J ends were trimmed by 2 bases and 12 bases, with 14 bases remaining between them. The length of the CDR3 is 13 residues. The DNA for the CDR3 is TGTGCCAGCAGCCAAACCGACAGGCCTAGCATATATTTT. Its translation is CASSQTDRPSIYF.

The sample holds many counts of this clonotype. V gene TRBV24-1 combines with J gene TRBJ2-7; no firm D call. The CDR3 extends over 8 amino acids. Germline CDR1 is KGHDR and CDR2 is SFDVKD. The CDR3 bases are TGTGCCACCAGTGAGCCTGACGTC. Amino acids: CATSEPDV.

This clonotype appeared a few times. The V gene is TRBV12-3 or TRBV12-4, the J gene TRBJ2-1; 13 bases fit TRBD2. This CDR3 is built from 14 residues. The ends lost 6 bases at V and 6 bases at J; junction bases unmatched: 2. CDR3 protein: CASSGLAGANEQFF. CDR3 coding DNA: TGTGCCAGCAGCGGACTAGCGGGAGCCAATGAGCAGTTCTTC.

The chain is built from TRBV5-4 and TRBJ2-1, with D uncertain. The V gene lost 4 bases and the J gene lost 0 bases, with 11 bases spanning the gap. In germline, CDR1 is SGHNT, CDR2 YYREEE (reference sequence). This CDR3 region has 15 residues. The CDR3 loop is CASSLLLSSYNEQFF. CDR3 bases: TGTGCCAGCAGCCTTCTACTGAGCTCCTACAATGAGCAGTTCTTC.

This clonotype appeared many times. The J gene is TRBJ1-1, the V gene TRBV29-1, with no clear D. The V gene's germline CDR1 is SQVTM and CDR2 ANQGSEA. V lost 7 bases, J lost 3 bases, and 12 bases lay in between. The CDR3 runs 12 residues. The CDR3 sequence: CSAEGVYTEAFF. The CDR3 DNA is TGCAGCGCTGAGGGTGTCTACACTGAAGCTTTCTTT.

This clonotype has a handful of counts. The rearrangement links TRBV6-5 to TRBJ2-7; D is unclear. Per germline, CDR1 MNHEY and CDR2 SVGAGI. V was shortened by 6 bases and J by 3 bases, with 6 bases between the two germline ends. This CDR3 is built from 11 residues. In DNA, the CDR3 is TGTGCCAGCAGGAACAGCTACGAGCAGTACTTC. Translated, it gives CASRNSYEQYF.

The rearrangement uses TRBV5-1 and TRBJ1-1; D call uncertain. The CDR3 totals 13 residues. Trimming took 3 bases from V and 4 from J, leaving 10 bases between them. CDR1 and CDR2 from the germline V gene are SGHRS and YFSETQ. CDR3 amino acids: CASSSGSATEAFF. The CDR3 DNA reads as TGCGCCAGCAGCTCGGGGTCGGCCACTGAAGCTTTCTTT.

V gene TRBV3-1 combines with J gene TRBJ2-4, with 7 nucleotides matching TRBD2. Germline CDR1 is LGHDT and CDR2 is YNNKEL (reference sequence). J was trimmed by 0 bases and V by 0 bases; bases with no gene match: 5. The CDR3 contains 17 residues. CDR3 amino acids: CASSQEQRGLAKNIQYF. The CDR3 bases are TGTGCCAGCAGCCAAGAACAGCGGGGCCTAGCCAAAAACATTCAGTACTTC.

This clonotype was detected many times. The chain is built from TRBV6-2 or TRBV6-3 and TRBJ1-2, with no clear D. The CDR3 extends over 14 amino acids. Deletions cut 4 bases from V and 4 bases from J, with 13 bases between. From germline, CDR1 is MNHEY and CDR2 SVGEGT. In DNA, the CDR3 is TGTGCCAGCAGTTGGACCGCCACCCCCTATGGCTACACCTTC. Translated, it gives CASSWTATPYGYTF.

This chain joins TRBV5-6 and TRBJ1-4; D is ambiguous. The CDR3 length is 15 residues. Trimming stripped 4 bases from V and 8 bases from J, with 18 bases between. The germline CDR1 and CDR2 sequences are SGHDT and YYEEEE. CDR3 DNA sequence: TGTGCCAGCAGCGATCGACACTCTAGCGGCGAAAAACTGTTTTTT. Translated: CASSDRHSSGEKLFF.

The sample holds many counts of this clonotype. CDR3 nucleotides: TGTGCCAGCAGCCCCGGGACAGGGGGAAATCAGCCCCAGCATTTT. It translates to CASSPGTGGNQPQHF. This chain connects TRBV6-4 to TRBJ1-5, with 11 positions matching TRBD1. Germline V gives CDR1 MRHNA, CDR2 SNTAGT. CDR3 size: 15 residues. V shed 6 bases and J 4 bases; nucleotides not matched to a gene: 5.

This clonotype was seen many times. J is TRBJ2-3 and V is TRBV7-9; 9 bases match TRBD2. CDR1 is SEHNR and CDR2 is FQNEAQ in the germline V gene (reference sequence). This CDR3 region has 18 residues. Unmatched junction bases numbered 11, after V lost 2 bases and J lost 2 bases. In DNA form, the CDR3 reads TGTGCCAGCAGCTTACTTTTTCCTAGCGGGGCCAACACAGATACGCAGTATTTT. As protein: CASSLLFPSGANTDTQYF. The whole variable domain, remainder taken from reference TRBV7-9 and TRBJ2-3, is DTGVSQNPRHKITKRGQNVTFRCDPISEHNRLYWYRQTLGQGPEFLTYFQNEAQLEKSRLLSDRFSAERPKGSFSTLEIQRTEQGDSAMYLCASSLLFPSGANTDTQYFGPGTRLTVL.